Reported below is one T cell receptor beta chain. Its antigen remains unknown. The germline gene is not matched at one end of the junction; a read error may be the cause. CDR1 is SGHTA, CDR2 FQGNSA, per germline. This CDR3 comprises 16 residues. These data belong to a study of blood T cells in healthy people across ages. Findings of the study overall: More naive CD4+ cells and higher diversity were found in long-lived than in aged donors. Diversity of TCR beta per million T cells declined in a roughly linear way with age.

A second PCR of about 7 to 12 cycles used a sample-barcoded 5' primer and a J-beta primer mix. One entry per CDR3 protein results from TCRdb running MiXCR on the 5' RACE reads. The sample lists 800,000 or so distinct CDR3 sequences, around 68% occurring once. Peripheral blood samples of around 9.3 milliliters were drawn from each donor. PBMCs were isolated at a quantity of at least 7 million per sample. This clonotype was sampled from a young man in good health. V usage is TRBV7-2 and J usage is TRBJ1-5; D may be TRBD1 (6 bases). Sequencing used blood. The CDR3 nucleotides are TGTGTCAGCAGCTTAGTGGGCGGGACACTTTATCAGCCCCAGCATTTT. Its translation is CVSSLVGGTLYQPQHF.